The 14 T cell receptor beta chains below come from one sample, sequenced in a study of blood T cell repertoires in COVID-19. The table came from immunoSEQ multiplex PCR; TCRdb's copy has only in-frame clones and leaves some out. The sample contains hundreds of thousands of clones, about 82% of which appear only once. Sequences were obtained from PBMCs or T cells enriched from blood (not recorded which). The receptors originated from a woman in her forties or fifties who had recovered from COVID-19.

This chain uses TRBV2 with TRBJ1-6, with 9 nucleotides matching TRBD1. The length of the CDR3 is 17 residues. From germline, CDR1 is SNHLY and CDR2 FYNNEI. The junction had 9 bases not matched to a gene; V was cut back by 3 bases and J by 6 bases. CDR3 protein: CASSEGTGYWFNSPLHF. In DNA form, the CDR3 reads TGTGCCAGCAGTGAGGGGACAGGGTATTGGTTTAATTCACCCCTCCACTTT.

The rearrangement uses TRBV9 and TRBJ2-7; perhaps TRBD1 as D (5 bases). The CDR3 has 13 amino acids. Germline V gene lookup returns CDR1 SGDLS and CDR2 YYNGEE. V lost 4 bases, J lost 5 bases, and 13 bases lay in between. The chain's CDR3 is CASSPKGFNEQYF. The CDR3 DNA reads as TGTGCCAGCAGCCCAAAGGGGTTCAACGAGCAGTACTTC.

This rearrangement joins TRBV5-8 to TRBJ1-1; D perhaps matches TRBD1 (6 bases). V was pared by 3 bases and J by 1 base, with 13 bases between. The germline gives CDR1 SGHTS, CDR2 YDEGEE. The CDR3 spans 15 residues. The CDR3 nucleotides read TGTGCCAGCAGCTGGGGACAATCGAAGAACACTGAAGCTTTCTTT. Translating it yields CASSWGQSKNTEAFF.

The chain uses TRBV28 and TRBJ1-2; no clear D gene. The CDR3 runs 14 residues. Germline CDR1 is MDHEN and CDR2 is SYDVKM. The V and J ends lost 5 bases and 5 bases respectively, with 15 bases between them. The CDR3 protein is CASSTVRRGYGYTF. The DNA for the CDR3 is TGTGCCAGCAGTACCGTCAGGCGCGGGTATGGCTACACCTTC.

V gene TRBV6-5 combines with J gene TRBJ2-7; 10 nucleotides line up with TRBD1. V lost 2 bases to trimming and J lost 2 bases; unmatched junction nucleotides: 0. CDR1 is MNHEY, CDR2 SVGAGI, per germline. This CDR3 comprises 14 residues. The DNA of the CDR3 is TGTGCCAGCAGTTACGGGACAGGGGCCTACGAGCAGTACTTC. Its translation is CASSYGTGAYEQYF.

CDR3 loop: CASSSSASGSDEQFF. CDR3 nucleotides: TGTGCCAGCAGTTCGTCCGCTAGCGGGAGTGATGAGCAGTTCTTC. The chain has TRBV28 and TRBJ2-1; 10 bases line up with TRBD2. CDR1 is MDHEN and CDR2 is SYDVKM in the germline V gene. This CDR3 region has 15 residues. The V segment lost 4 bases and the J segment 8 bases; nucleotides outside the gene matches: 8. The full variable domain, rest sourced from reference TRBV28 and TRBJ2-1, is DVKVTQSSRYLVKRTGEKVFLECVQDMDHENMFWYRQDPGLGLRLIYFSYDVKMKEKGDIPEGYSVSREKKERFSLILESASTNQTSMYLCASSSSASGSDEQFFGPGTRLTVL.

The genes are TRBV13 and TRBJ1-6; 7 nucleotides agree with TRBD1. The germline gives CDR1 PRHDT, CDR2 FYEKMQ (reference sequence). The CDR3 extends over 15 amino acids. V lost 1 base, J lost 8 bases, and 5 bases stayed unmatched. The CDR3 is CASSLEGQGDSPLHF. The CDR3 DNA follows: TGTGCCAGCAGCTTAGAGGGGCAGGGGGATTCACCCCTCCACTTT. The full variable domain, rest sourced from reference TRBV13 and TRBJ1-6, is AAGVIQSPRHLIKEKRETATLKCYPIPRHDTVYWYQQGPGQDPQFLISFYEKMQSDKGSIPDRFSAQQFSDYHSELNMSSLELGDSALYFCASSLEGQGDSPLHFGNGTRLTVT.

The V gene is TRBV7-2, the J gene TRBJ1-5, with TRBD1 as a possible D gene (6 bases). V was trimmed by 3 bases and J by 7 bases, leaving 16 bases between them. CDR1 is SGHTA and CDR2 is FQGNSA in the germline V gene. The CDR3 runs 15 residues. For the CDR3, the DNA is TGTGCCAGCAGCTTTGTGCCAGGGGATAACCAGCCCCAGCATTTT. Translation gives CASSFVPGDNQPQHF.

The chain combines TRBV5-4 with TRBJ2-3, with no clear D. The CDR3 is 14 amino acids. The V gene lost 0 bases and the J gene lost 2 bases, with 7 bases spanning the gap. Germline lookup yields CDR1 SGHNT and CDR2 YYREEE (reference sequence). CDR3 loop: CASSLDINTDTQYF. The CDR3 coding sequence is TGTGCCAGCAGCTTGGACATAAACACAGATACGCAGTATTTT.

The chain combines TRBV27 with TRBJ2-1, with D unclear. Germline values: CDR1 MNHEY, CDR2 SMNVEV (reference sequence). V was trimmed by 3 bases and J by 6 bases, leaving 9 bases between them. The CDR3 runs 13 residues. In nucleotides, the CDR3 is TGTGCCAGCAGTTTCACGGTGTTCAATGAGCAGTTCTTC. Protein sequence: CASSFTVFNEQFF.

The CDR3 sequence: CASSKRGGSYNEQFF. DNA for the CDR3: TGTGCCAGCAGCAAGCGGGGGGGCTCCTACAATGAGCAGTTCTTC. This sequence joins TRBV7-9 and TRBJ2-1, with 10 bases that match TRBD2. Trimming removed 5 bases from V and 0 bases from J; junction bases left unmatched: 1. The CDR3 runs to 15 residues. Germline V CDR1 and CDR2: SEHNR, FQNEAQ (reference sequence).

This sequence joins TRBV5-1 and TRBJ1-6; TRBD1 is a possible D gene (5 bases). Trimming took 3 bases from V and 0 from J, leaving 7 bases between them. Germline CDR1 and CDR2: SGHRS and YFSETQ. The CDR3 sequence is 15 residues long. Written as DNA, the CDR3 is TGCGCCAGCAGCTCCGACAGCTCCTATAATTCACCCCTCCACTTT. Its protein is CASSSDSSYNSPLHF.

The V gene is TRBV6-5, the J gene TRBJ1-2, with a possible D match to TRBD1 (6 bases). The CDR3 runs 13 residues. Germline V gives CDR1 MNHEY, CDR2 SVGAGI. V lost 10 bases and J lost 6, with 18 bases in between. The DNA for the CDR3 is TGTGCCACCCATGGAACAGGGTGGGATGGCTACACCTTC. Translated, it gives CATHGTGWDGYTF.

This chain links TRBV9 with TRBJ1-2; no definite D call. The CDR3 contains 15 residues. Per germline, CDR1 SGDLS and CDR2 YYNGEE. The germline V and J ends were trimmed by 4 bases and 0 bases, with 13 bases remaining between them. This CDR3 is CASSPAPVTNYGYTF. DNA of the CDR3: TGTGCCAGCAGCCCCGCGCCCGTAACTAACTATGGCTACACCTTC.